The sequence of this T cell receptor beta chain was determined in a study of blood T cell repertoires in COVID-19. About the study: Acute and convalescent COVID-19 specimens originated in the United States, Italy and Spain. Sources were T cells, B-cell-depleted T cells, or PBMCs; the material itself was cDNA or gDNA.

Assay: immunoSEQ multiplex PCR; the TCRdb copy retains only in-frame clones and omits some. The data show about 370,000 clones, about 89% seen once. In germline, CDR1 is MDHEN, CDR2 SYDVKM. V lost 10 bases and J 1 base, leaving 18 bases between the germline ends. CDR3 length equals 15 residues. The sequenced material came from peripheral blood. The source of this sequence is a woman aged 30 to 39 with COVID-19, enrolled during active disease. The V gene is TRBV28, the J gene TRBJ2-3; D might be TRBD1 (5 bases). The CDR3 DNA sequence: TGTGCCACTACTCTCCAGGGCCTTGGCACAGATACGCAGTATTTT. Amino acid sequence: CATTLQGLGTDTQYF.